The T cell receptor beta chain described here comes from a study of blood T cells in healthy people across ages. For the study at large: About one barcoded beta molecule per two T cells was the capture yield of template switching.

Each sample provided at least 6 micrograms of extracted total RNA. Then a second PCR, running roughly 7 to 12 cycles, was carried out with a sample-barcoded 5' primer and a J-beta primer mix. Every sample gave at least 2.5 million paired-end reads containing CDR3. TCRdb re-called the 5' RACE reads with MiXCR, one entry per CDR3 protein. The data show approximately 1.5 million distinct CDR3 sequences, with around 35% seen just once and 11% held by the top ten. This clonotype came up many times. CDR1 is SQVTM, CDR2 ANQGSEA, per germline. The V end was cut by 7 bases, the J end by 3 bases, with 18 bases between. The CDR3 spans 14 residues.

The V gene is TRBV29-1, the J gene TRBJ1-2; tentative D call: TRBD1 (5 bases). Sequencing used blood. This clonotype was obtained from a woman in her twenties or thirties in good health. The CDR3 nucleotides read TGCAGCGCCGGAACGCAGGGAAGAGACTATGGCTACACCTTC. This codes for CSAGTQGRDYGYTF.